This T cell receptor (beta chain) was sequenced in a study of T cell repertoires in cytomegalovirus infection. Study details: Evidence of both CMV infection and a matching HLA type came from public TCR beta signatures. Study results and caveats: Individuals carrying CMV plus the relevant HLA were identified by cumulative frequency of public TCR beta families. Within the response measured ex vivo, HLA-C-restricted CMV-specific TCR beta clonotypes were dominant.

This CDR3 is built from 16 residues. Germline lookup yields CDR1 SGDLS and CDR2 YYNGEE. V lost 0 bases and J 3 bases, leaving 12 bases between the germline ends. A note on this clonotype: Its antigen is currently unknown.

A single record per CDR3 protein comes from TCRdb applying MiXCR to the reads. Here the sample spans around 530,000 distinct CDR3 sequences, approximately 15% being singletons. This TCR came from a human donor in good health (CMV status not recorded). Some clones in this sample may be carry-over from other donors' samples. The sequencing input was CD8+ T cells from PBMCs. The chain employs TRBV9 and TRBJ2-2; D uncertain. This CDR3 reads CASSVAFRGDTGELFF. CDR3 DNA: TGTGCCAGCAGCGTAGCCTTTCGTGGGGACACCGGGGAGCTGTTTTTT.